This TCR beta chain was documented in a study of T-cell memory formation after mild COVID-19. In the study overall: In these data, TCR clusters were largely donor specific.

Per the germline V gene, CDR1 is SEHNR and CDR2 is FQNEAQ (reference sequence). CDR3 length equals 12 residues. Of note for this clonotype: Its antigen remains unknown. Germline and junction disagree at one end, which may indicate a read error.

MiXCR, run by TCRdb on the 5' RACE reads, gives a single entry per CDR3 protein. The sample yields around 260,000 distinct CDR3 sequences, about a sixth seen once. Whole-study findings and limits: Day 15 to 85 contracting clones showed balanced CD4/CD8; later expanders leaned CD4+. There was no confirmation that second-wave clones peaking on day 37 were SARS-CoV-2 specific.

The chain joins TRBV7-9 to TRBJ2-1, with a tentative D call TRBD2 (5 bases). Sequencing was done on a sample of PBMCs or a T cell subset sorted from them (not recorded which). The receptor was derived from a man aged 18 to 29 who had mild COVID-19 (a few samples of this study predate the infection). Cell type and time point are not known. The CDR3 DNA reads as TGTGCCAGCAGCTCGCGAGCGGTAGGGCCGGTCTTC. This sequence encodes CASSSRAVGPVF.